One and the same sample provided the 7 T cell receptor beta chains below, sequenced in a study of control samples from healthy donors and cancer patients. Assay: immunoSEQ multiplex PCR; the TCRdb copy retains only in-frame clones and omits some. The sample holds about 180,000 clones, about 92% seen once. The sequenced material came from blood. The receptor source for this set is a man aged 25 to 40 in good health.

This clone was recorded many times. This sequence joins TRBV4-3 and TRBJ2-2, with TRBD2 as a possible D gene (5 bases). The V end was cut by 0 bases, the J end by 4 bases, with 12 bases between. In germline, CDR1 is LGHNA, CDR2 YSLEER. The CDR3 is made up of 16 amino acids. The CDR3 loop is CASSQELDLSTGELFF. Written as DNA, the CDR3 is TGCGCCAGCAGCCAAGAACTAGATCTTAGCACCGGGGAGCTGTTTTTT.

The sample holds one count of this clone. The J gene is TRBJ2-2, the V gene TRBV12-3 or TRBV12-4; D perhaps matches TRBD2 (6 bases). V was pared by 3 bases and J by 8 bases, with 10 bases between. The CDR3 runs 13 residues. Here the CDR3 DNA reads TGTGCCAGCAGTTTGCAGGGAGGTGGGGAGCTGTTTTTT. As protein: CASSLQGGGELFF.

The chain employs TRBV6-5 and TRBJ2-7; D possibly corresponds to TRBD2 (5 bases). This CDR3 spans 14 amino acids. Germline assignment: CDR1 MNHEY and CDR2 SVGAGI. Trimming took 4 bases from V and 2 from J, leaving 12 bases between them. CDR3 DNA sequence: TGTGCCAGCAGTTCGTACAGCGGAACCTACGAGCAGTACTTC. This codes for CASSSYSGTYEQYF.

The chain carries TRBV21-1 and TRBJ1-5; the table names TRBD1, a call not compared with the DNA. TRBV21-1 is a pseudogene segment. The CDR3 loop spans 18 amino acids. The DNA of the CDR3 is TGTGCCAGCAGCCGCGGGACAGGGGGCTTTAATAGCAATCAGCCCCAGCATTTT. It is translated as CASSRGTGGFNSNQPQHF.

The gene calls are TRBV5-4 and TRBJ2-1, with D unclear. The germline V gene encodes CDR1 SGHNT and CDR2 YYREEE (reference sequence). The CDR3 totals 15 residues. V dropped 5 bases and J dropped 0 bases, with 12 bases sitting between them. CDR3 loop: CASRPDTSSYNEQFF. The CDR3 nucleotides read TGTGCCAGCAGACCTGACACCAGCTCCTACAATGAGCAGTTCTTC.

The CDR3 protein is CASSVSPGSTDTQYF. The CDR3 nucleotides read TGTGCCAGCAGCGTATCTCCTGGCAGCACAGATACGCAGTATTTT. The V gene is TRBV5-4, the J gene TRBJ2-3; D ambiguous. CDR3 length equals 15 residues. Between the trimmed V and J ends, which lost 4 bases and 0 bases, there was a span of 12 bases. Germline V CDR1 and CDR2: SGHNT, YYREEE (reference sequence). The full variable domain, in which reference TRBV5-4 and TRBJ2-3 provide the parts outside the CDR3, is ETGVTQSPTHLIKTRGQQVTLRCSSQSGHNTVSWYQQALGQGPQFIFQYYREEENGRGNFPPRFSGLQFPNYSSELNVNALELDDSALYLCASSVSPGSTDTQYFGPGTRLTVL.

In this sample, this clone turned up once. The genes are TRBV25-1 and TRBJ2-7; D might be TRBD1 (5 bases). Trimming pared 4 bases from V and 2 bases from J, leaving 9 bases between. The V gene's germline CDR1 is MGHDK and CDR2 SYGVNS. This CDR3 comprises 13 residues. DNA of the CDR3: TGTGCCAGCAGTGTCGCAGGGACCTACGAGCAGTACTTC. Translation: CASSVAGTYEQYF.